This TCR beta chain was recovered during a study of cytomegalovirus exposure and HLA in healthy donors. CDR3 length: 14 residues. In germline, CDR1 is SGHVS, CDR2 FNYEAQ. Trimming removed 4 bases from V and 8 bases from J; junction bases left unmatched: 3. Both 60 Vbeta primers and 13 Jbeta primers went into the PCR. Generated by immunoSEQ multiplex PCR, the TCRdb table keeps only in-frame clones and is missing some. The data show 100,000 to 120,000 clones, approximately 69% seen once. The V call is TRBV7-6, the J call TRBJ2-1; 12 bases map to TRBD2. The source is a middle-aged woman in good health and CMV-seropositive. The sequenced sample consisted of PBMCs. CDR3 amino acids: CASSSSGRAYEQFF. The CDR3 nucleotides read TGTGCCAGCAGCTCTAGCGGGAGGGCCTATGAGCAGTTCTTC.